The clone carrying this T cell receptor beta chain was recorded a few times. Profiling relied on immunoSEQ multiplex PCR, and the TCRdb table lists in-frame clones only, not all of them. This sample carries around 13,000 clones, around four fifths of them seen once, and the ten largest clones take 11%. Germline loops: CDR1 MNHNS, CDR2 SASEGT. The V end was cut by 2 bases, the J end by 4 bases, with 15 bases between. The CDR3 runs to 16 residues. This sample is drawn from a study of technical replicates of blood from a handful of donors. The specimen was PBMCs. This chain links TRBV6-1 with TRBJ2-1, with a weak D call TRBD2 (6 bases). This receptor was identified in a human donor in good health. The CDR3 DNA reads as TGTGCCAGCAGTGAAACTGGAGGGGACCCTTACAATGAGCAGTTCTTC. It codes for CASSETGGDPYNEQFF.